What follows is one TCR beta chain and its context. Its specificity is not known. These data belong to a study of shared clonotypes between healthy human individuals. Study as a whole: Per donor, CD8 memory used one plate, CD8 naive used two, CD4 memory used three and CD4 naive used three.

Study results and caveats: Shared clonotypes: 4.5% to 6.5% naive CD4, under 4% naive CD8, about 2.5% memory CD4, under 0.5% memory CD8. Memory subsets had estimated richness that was generally smaller than that of naive subsets.

This was a deep-level run. Here immunoSEQ multiplex PCR was the method, and the copy in TCRdb shows in-frame clones only, minus some. Among some 1,100,000 clones listed, about 80% were seen once. The germline V gene encodes CDR1 SGHTA and CDR2 FQGNSA. The CDR3 length is 14 residues. V was cut by 5 bases and J by 0 bases, with 9 bases left in between. The rearrangement joins TRBV7-2 to TRBJ2-3; D uncertain. The source of this sequence is a young man in good health. Some clones in this sample may be carry-over from other donors' samples. The sequenced material came from memory CD4+ T cells from PBMCs. Subset of the sample: CD45RA-negative fraction. The CDR3: CASSPLMSTDTQYF. The CDR3, as DNA: TGTGCCAGCAGCCCCCTGATGAGCACAGATACGCAGTATTTT.